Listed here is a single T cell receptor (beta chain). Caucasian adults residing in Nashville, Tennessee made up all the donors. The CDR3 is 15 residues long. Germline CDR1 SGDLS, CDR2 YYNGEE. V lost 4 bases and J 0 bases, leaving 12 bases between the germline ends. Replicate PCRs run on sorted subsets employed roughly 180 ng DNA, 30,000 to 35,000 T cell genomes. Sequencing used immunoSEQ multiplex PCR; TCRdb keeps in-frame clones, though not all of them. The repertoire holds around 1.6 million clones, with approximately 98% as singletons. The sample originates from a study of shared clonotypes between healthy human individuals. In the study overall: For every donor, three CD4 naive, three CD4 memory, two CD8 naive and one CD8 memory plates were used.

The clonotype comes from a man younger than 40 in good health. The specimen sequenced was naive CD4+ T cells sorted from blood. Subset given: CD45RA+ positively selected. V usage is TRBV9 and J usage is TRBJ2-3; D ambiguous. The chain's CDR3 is CASSLHLSSTDTQYF. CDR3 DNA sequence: TGTGCCAGCAGCCTTCACCTGTCTAGCACAGATACGCAGTATTTT.